A single sample is the source of the 11 T cell receptor beta chains below, sequenced in a study of blood T cell repertoires in COVID-19. TCRdb keeps only in-frame clones here, not all; method: immunoSEQ multiplex PCR. The sample includes about 200,000 clones, around nine tenths seen only once; the top ten take around 1.7%. Sequencing input: peripheral blood. The source is a man between 18 and 35 years old with active or convalescent COVID-19.

V usage is TRBV2 and J usage is TRBJ1-4; 8 positions match TRBD1. Germline V CDR1 and CDR2: SNHLY, FYNNEI. The CDR3 extends over 13 amino acids. V gave up 4 bases and J gave up 8 bases; unmatched junction bases: 3. The CDR3 spells CASSGRGREKLFF. The CDR3 DNA follows: TGTGCCAGCAGTGGCAGGGGGCGGGAAAAACTGTTTTTT.

This clone was seen once. The rearrangement links TRBV4-1 to TRBJ2-7; 9 bases are a match to TRBD1. CDR1 is MGHRA, CDR2 YSYEKL, per germline. The CDR3 consists of 16 residues. Trimming removed 4 bases from V and 3 bases from J; junction bases left unmatched: 10. The CDR3 DNA sequence: TGCGCCAGCAGCCCCATTACCCTGGGACAGGGCTACGAGCAGTACTTC. Amino acids: CASSPITLGQGYEQYF.

This chain connects TRBV5-1 to TRBJ2-5, with D perhaps matching TRBD1 (6 bases). Looked up from germline, CDR1 is SGHRS and CDR2 is YFSETQ. The CDR3 covers 15 residues. Trimming stripped 6 bases from V and 0 bases from J, with 15 bases between. The CDR3 is CASKVVGANQETQYF. CDR3 nucleotide sequence: TGCGCCAGCAAGGTGGTGGGGGCTAACCAAGAGACCCAGTACTTC.

The chain carries TRBV23-1 and TRBJ1-1; maybe TRBD1 (6 bases). TRBV23-1 is annotated as an ORF whose role is uncertain. The V end was cut by 8 bases, the J end by 7 bases, with 11 bases between. CDR3 size: 11 residues. The CDR3, as DNA: TGCGCCAGCCCGGACAGTTGTGAAGCTTTCTTT. Translating gives CASPDSCEAFF.

The CDR3 DNA reads TGTGCCAGCAGCTTAGTGTCGGGGGGCGCCTATGGCTACACCTTC. As protein: CASSLVSGGAYGYTF. This chain connects TRBV7-2 to TRBJ1-2; TRBD1 might be the D (6 bases). The length of the CDR3 is 15 residues. Germline CDR1 and CDR2: SGHTA and FQGNSA. V lost 1 base, J lost 4 bases, and 13 bases lay in between.

The chain uses TRBV6-5 and TRBJ1-1, with a tentative D call TRBD1 (5 bases). The CDR3 sequence is 16 residues long. Trimming stripped 0 bases from V and 0 bases from J, with 11 bases between. Per germline, CDR1 MNHEY and CDR2 SVGAGI. Here the CDR3 DNA reads TGTGCCAGCAGTTACTCGGGGCAGCCTTTGAACACTGAAGCTTTCTTT. Protein sequence: CASSYSGQPLNTEAFF.

The chain links TRBV15 to TRBJ2-3, with 13 bases fitting TRBD2. Germline trimming cut 0 bases from V and 0 bases from J; bases unmatched to any gene: 9. The V gene's germline CDR1 is LNHNV and CDR2 YYDKDF (reference sequence). The CDR3 loop spans 20 amino acids. CDR3 region: CATSRERGTSGTISTDTQYF. CDR3 sequence (DNA): TGTGCCACCAGCAGAGAGAGAGGGACTAGCGGGACCATTAGCACAGATACGCAGTATTTT.

The chain couples TRBV4-1 to TRBJ2-1; the match to TRBD2 covers 7 bases. This CDR3 has 18 residues. Germline V CDR1 and CDR2: MGHRA, YSYEKL. With 0 bases clipped from V and 1 base from J, the junction kept 9 bases outside the gene matches. The CDR3 bases are TGCGCCAGCAGCCAAGAGATCACCGGAGCGGGGTCCTACAATGAGCAGTTCTTC. This gives the protein CASSQEITGAGSYNEQFF.

The chain uses TRBV19 and TRBJ2-5; D may be TRBD1 (5 bases). This CDR3 has 14 amino acids. Trimming cost V 5 bases and J 4 bases, with 14 bases left between them. Per the germline V gene, CDR1 is LNHDA and CDR2 is SQIVND (reference sequence). DNA for the CDR3: TGTGCCAGTAGTGGGGCGAATTCGGGAGAGACCCAGTACTTC. It is translated as CASSGANSGETQYF.

V and J are TRBV6-5 and TRBJ1-2, with 8 bases matching TRBD1. With 6 bases clipped from V and 4 bases from J, the junction kept 7 bases outside the gene matches. The CDR3 contains 14 residues. Germline V CDR1 and CDR2: MNHEY, SVGAGI. The CDR3 sequence is CASSMDREGYGYTF. The CDR3 bases are TGTGCCAGCAGCATGGACAGGGAGGGCTATGGCTACACCTTC.

This clone was seen a single time. The chain recombines TRBV28 with TRBJ2-3; a possible D gene is TRBD2 (5 bases). The CDR3 contains 16 residues. Germline V lookup: CDR1 MDHEN, CDR2 SYDVKM. Trimming took 1 base from V and 5 from J, leaving 16 bases between them. The CDR3 reads CASSLSTPNGVDTQYF. In DNA form, the CDR3 reads TGTGCCAGCAGTTTATCGACTCCAAACGGGGTAGATACGCAGTATTTT. The full variable domain, its missing parts supplied by reference TRBV28 and TRBJ2-3, is DVKVTQSSRYLVKRTGEKVFLECVQDMDHENMFWYRQDPGLGLRLIYFSYDVKMKEKGDIPEGYSVSREKKERFSLILESASTNQTSMYLCASSLSTPNGVDTQYFGPGTRLTVL.